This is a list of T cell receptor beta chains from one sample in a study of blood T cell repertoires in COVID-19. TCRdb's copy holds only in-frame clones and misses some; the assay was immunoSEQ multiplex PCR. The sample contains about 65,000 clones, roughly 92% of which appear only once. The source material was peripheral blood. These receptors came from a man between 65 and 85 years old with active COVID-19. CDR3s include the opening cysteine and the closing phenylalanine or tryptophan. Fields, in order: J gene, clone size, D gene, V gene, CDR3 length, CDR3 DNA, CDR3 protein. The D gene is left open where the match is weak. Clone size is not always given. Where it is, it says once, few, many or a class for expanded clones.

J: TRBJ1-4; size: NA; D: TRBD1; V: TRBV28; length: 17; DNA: TGTGCCAGCAAACCCGACAGGGGAATGTTGGCTAATGAAAAACTGTTTTTT; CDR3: CASKPDRGMLANEKLFF
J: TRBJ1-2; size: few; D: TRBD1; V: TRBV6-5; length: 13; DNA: TGTGCCAGCAGACCGGACAGGTACGATGGCTACACCTTC; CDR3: CASRPDRYDGYTF
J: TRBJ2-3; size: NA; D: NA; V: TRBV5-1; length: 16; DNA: TGCGCCAGCAGCTTGTTGGGGGGTTTGGGCACAGATACGCAGTATTTT; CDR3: CASSLLGGLGTDTQYF
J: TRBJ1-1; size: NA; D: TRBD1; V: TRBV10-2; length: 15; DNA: TGCGCCAGCGCAAGGGACAGGGGGTCACACACTGAAGCTTTCTTT; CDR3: CASARDRGSHTEAFF
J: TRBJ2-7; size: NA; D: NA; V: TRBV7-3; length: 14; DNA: TGTGCCAGCAGCTTGGGCGGGTGGGAGGACGAGCAGTACTTC; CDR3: CASSLGGWEDEQYF
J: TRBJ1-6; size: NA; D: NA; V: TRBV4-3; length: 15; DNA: TGCGCCAGCAGCCAAGTCCTCGCGGGGAATTCACCCCTCCACTTT; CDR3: CASSQVLAGNSPLHF
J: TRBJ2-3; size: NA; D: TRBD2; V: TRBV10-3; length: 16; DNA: TGTGCCATCAGTGGGACTAGCGGGTACAGCACAGATACGCAGTATTTT; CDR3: CAISGTSGYSTDTQYF
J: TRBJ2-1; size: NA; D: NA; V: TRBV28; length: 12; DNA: TGTGCCAGCAGTTTACTTAGTGGTGAGCAGTTCTTC; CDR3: CASSLLSGEQFF
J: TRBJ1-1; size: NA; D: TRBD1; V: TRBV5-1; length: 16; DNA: TGCGCCAGCAGCTTGGCCGGGGCAGGGGGGAACACTGAAGCTTTCTTT; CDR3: CASSLAGAGGNTEAFF
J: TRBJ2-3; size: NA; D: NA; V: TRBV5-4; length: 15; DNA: TGTGCCAGCAGCTCCGGCGGGGCCTCGGAAGATACGCAGTATTTT; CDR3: CASSSGGASEDTQYF
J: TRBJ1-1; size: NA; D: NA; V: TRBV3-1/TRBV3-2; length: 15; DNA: TGTGCCAGCAGCCAAGTACGGCGGATGAACACTGAAGCTTTCTTT; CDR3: CASSQVRRMNTEAFF
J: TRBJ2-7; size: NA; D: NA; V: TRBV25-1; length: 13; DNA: TGTGCCAGCAGCGGCCCCCCCACGGGAGAGCAGTACTTC; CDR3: CASSGPPTGEQYF
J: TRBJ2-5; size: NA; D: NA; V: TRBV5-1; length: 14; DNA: TGCGCCAGCAGCGGTAGCACAGGGTACGAGACCCAGTACTTC; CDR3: CASSGSTGYETQYF
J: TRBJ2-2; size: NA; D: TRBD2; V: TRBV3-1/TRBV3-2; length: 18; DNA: TGTGCCAGCAGCCAAGGAGGACTAGCGGGGGTTAACACCGGGGAGCTGTTTTTT; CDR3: CASSQGGLAGVNTGELFF
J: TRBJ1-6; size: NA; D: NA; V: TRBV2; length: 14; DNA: TGTGCCAGCAGCCTAGACCCTAATAATTCACCCCTCCACTTT; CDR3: CASSLDPNNSPLHF
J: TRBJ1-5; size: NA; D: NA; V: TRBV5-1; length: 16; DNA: TGCGCCAGCAGCTTGGACGGACTATCTAGCAATCAGCCCCAGCATTTT; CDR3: CASSLDGLSSNQPQHF
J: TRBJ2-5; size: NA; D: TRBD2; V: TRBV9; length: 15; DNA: TGTGCCAGCAGCATAGCGGGGGGCTGGCAAGAGACCCAGTACTTC; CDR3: CASSIAGGWQETQYF
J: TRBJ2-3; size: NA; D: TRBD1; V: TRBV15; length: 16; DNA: TGTGCCACCAGCAGAGAGGGACAGATTAGCACAGATACGCAGTATTTT; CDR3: CATSREGQISTDTQYF
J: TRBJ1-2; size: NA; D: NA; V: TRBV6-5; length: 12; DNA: TGTGCCAGCAGCAATACAGGGTTCGGCTACACCTTC; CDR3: CASSNTGFGYTF
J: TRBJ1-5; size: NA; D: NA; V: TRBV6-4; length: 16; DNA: TGTGCCAGCAGTGACTCGAGCCCTATGGGCAATCAGCCCCAGCATTTT; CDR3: CASSDSSPMGNQPQHF
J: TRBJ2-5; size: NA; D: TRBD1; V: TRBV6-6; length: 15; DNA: TGTGCCAGCAGTTCCCAATCGACAGGGTGGGAGACCCAGTACTTC; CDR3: CASSSQSTGWETQYF
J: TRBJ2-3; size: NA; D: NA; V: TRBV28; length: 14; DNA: TGTGCCAGCAGTTTCCAAGCTAGCACAGATACGCAGTATTTT; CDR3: CASSFQASTDTQYF
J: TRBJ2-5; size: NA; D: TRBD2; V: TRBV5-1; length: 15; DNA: TGCGCCAGCAGCTTGGTTCCTAGCGGGGGCCAGACCCAGTACTTC; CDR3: CASSLVPSGGQTQYF
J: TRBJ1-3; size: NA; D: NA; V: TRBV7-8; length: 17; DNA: TGTGCCAGCAGCAAAGCGTCCGCCGGACTTTCTGGAAACACCATATATTTT; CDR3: CASSKASAGLSGNTIYF
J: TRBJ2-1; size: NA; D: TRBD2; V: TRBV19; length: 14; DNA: TGTGCCAGTAGTTTGCGGGGGGGAGACAATGAGCAGTTCTTC; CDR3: CASSLRGGDNEQFF
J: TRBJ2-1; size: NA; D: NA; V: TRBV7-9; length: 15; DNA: TGTGCCAGCAGCCCGGCCAGTTCGGGTTACAATGAGCAGTTCTTC; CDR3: CASSPASSGYNEQFF
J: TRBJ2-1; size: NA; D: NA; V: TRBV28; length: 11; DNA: TGTGCCAGCACCCGGTACAATGAGCAGTTCTTC; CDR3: CASTRYNEQFF
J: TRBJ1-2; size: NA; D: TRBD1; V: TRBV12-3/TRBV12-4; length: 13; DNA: TGTGCCAGCAGTCGGGACAGTGAATATGGCTACACCTTC; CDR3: CASSRDSEYGYTF
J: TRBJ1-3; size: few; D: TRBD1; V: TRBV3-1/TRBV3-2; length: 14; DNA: TGTGCCAGAGACAGGGGAGTGTTTGGAAACACCATATATTTT; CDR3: CARDRGVFGNTIYF
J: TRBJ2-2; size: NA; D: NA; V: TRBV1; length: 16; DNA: TGCACCAGCAGCCACGATCGGGGGACCGAACACCGGGGAGCTGTTTTT; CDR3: CTSSHDRGTEHRGAVF
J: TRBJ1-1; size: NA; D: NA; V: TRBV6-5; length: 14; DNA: TGTGCCAGCAAATTGGTACAGGGAGCCGGACGGGCTTTCTTT; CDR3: CASKLVQGAGRAFF
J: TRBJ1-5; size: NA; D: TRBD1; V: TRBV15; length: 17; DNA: TGTGCCACCAGCAGACTCGGGACAGCGAGGGTCGATCAGCCCCAGCATTTT; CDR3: CATSRLGTARVDQPQHF
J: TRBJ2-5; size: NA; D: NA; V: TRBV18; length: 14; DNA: TGTGCCAGCTCACCACCAGCCAGGGTGGAGACCCAGTACTTC; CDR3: CASSPPARVETQYF
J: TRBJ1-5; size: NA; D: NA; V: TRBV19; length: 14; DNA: TGTGCCACCCGCGAGGTGGGTAGCAATCAGCCCCAGCATTTT; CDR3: CATREVGSNQPQHF
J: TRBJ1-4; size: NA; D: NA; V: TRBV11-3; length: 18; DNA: TGTGCCAGCAGCCTCACTGCGTCGCGAGGGCGGACTAATGAAAAACTGTTTTTT; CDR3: CASSLTASRGRTNEKLFF
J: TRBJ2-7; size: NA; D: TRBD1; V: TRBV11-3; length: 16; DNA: TGTGCCAGCAGCTTAGATAGGGACAGGGGGCGGTACGAGCAGTACTTC; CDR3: CASSLDRDRGRYEQYF
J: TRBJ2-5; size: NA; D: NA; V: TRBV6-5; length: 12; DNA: TGTGCCAGCAGAGGGGACAAATTAACCCAGTACTTC; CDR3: CASRGDKLTQYF
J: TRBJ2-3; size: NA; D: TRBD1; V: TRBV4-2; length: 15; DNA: TGTGCCAGCAGCCTTGGGACAGACGGGCCAGATACGCAGTATTTT; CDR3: CASSLGTDGPDTQYF
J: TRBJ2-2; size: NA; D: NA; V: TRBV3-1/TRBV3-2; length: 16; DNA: TGTGCCAGCAGCCAAGACGGAGGTTTGTTCACCGGGGAGCTGTTTTTT; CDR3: CASSQDGGLFTGELFF
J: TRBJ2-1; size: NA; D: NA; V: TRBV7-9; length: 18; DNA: TGTGCCAGCAGCTTAGCGGCCGGGGGAGGTAGGGTCTACAATGAGCAGTTCTTC; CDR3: CASSLAAGGGRVYNEQFF
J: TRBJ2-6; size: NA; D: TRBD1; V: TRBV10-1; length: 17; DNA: TGCGCCAGCAGACTGGACAGGGGGGAGTCTGGGGCCAACGTCCTGACTTTC; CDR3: CASRLDRGESGANVLTF
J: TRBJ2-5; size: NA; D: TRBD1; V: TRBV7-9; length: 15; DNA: TGTGCCAGCTCCTCCTTACAGGGGATCTCCGAGACCCAGTACTTC; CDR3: CASSSLQGISETQYF
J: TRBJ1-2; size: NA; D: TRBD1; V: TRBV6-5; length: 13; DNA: TGTGCCAGCACCCTGACAGGGGGCTATGGCTACACCTTC; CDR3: CASTLTGGYGYTF
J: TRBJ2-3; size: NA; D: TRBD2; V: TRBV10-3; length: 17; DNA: TGTGCCATCAGTGAGTCGACGGCTAGCGGGGGGCAAGATACGCAGTATTTT; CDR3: CAISESTASGGQDTQYF
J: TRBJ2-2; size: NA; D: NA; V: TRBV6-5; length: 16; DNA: TGTGCCAGCAGTTTCCCCGGGACACCGAACACCGGGGAGCTGTTTTTT; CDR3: CASSFPGTPNTGELFF
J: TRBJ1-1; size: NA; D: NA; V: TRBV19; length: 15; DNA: TGTGCCAGTAGTATAGCGCAGGGGCTGAACACTGAAGCTTTCTTT; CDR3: CASSIAQGLNTEAFF
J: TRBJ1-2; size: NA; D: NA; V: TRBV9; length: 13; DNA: TGTGCCAGCAGCGTCTCAGGGCTCGGTGGCTACACCTTC; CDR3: CASSVSGLGGYTF
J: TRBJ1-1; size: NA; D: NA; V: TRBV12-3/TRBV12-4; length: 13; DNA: TGTGCCAGCACGACAGCTATGAACACTGAAGCTTTCTTT; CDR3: CASTTAMNTEAFF
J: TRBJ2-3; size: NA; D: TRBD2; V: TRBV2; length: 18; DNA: TGTGCCAGCAGTGAAGGTTGGACTAGCGGGGGATACACAGATACGCAGTATTTT; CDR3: CASSEGWTSGGYTDTQYF
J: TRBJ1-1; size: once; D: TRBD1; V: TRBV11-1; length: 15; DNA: TGTGCCAGCAGCCCACGGACAGGGGCTAACACTGAAGCTTTCTTT; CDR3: CASSPRTGANTEAFF
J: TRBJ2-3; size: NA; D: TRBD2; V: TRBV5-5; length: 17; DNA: TGTGCCAGCAGCACCATAGCGGGGGGCCGGGGAAGAGATACGCAGTATTTT; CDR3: CASSTIAGGRGRDTQYF